This TCR beta chain was found in a study of T cells of healthy individuals. TCRdb redid the calling of the 5' RACE reads with MiXCR, one entry per CDR3 protein. The repertoire holds 60,000 to 70,000 distinct CDR3 sequences, with roughly 15% as singletons. In this sample, this clonotype turned up many times. CDR1 and CDR2 from the germline V gene are SEHNR and FQNEAQ (reference sequence). CDR3 size: 16 residues. Unmatched junction bases numbered 10, after V lost 3 bases and J lost 4 bases. The V call is TRBV7-9, the J call TRBJ2-7, with 9 bases fitting TRBD2. The sequence was collected from a human donor in good health. The CDR3 spells CASSFLIGGGAYEQYF. In DNA, the CDR3 is TGTGCCAGCAGCTTCCTCATCGGCGGGGGGGCTTACGAGCAGTACTTC.